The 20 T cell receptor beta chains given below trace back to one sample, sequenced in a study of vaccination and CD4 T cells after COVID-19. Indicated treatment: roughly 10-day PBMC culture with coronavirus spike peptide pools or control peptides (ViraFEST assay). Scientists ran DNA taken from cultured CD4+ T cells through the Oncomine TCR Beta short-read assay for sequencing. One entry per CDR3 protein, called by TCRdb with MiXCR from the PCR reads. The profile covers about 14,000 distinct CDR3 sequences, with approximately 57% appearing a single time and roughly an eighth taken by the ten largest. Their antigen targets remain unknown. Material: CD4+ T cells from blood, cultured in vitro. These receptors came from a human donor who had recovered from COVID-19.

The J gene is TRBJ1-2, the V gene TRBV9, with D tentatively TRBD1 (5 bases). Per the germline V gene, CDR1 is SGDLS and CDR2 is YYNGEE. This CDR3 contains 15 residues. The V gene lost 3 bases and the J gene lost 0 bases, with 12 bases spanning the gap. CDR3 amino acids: CASSGTLLANYGYTF. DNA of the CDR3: TGTGCCAGCAGCGGGACACTGTTAGCTAACTATGGCTACACCTTC.

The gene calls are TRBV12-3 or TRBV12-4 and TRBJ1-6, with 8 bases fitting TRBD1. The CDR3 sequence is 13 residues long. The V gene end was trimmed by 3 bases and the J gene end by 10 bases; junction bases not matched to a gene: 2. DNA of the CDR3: TGTGCCAGCAGTTTGACAGGGGAGTCACCCCTCCACTTT. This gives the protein CASSLTGESPLHF.

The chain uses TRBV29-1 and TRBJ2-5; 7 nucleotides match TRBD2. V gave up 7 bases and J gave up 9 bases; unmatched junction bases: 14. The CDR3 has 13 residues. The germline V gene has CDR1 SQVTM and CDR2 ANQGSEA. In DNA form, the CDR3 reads TGCAGCGCTAGAGACGGACTAGTGGTCCCCCAGTACTTC. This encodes CSARDGLVVPQYF.

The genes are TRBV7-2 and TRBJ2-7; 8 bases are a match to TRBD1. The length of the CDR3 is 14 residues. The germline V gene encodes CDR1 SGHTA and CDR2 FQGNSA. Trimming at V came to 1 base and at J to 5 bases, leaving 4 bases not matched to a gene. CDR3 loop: CASSLGQGRHEQYF. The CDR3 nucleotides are TGTGCCAGCAGCTTAGGACAGGGGAGACACGAGCAGTACTTC.

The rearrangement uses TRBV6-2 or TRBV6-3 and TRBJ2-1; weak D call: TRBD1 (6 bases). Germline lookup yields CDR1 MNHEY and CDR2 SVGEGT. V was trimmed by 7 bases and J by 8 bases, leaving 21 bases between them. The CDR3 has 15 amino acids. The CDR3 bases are TGTGCCAGCACCTTGACAGGCCTGAGTGGGGATGAGCAGTTCTTC. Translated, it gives CASTLTGLSGDEQFF.

CDR3 in amino acids: CATSALGQGLSYEQYF. CDR3 DNA sequence: TGTGCCACCAGTGCCCTGGGACAGGGGCTGTCCTACGAGCAGTACTTC. The J gene is TRBJ2-7, the V gene TRBV24-1; 10 nucleotides agree with TRBD1. CDR1 KGHDR and CDR2 SFDVKD come from the germline V gene. The CDR3 runs 16 residues. The J segment lost 1 base and the V segment lost 5 bases, leaving 7 bases of the junction unmatched.

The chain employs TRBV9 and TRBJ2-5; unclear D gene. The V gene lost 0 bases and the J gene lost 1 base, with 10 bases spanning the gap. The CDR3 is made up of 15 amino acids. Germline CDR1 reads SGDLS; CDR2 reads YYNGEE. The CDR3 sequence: CASSVGVSRQETQYF. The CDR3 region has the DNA TGTGCCAGCAGCGTAGGAGTTAGCCGCCAAGAGACCCAGTACTTC. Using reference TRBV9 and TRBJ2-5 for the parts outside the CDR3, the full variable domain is DSGVTQTPKHLITATGQRVTLRCSPRSGDLSVYWYQQSLDQGLQFLIQYYNGEERAKGNILERFSAQQFPDLHSELNLSSLELGDSALYFCASSVGVSRQETQYFGPGTRLLVL.

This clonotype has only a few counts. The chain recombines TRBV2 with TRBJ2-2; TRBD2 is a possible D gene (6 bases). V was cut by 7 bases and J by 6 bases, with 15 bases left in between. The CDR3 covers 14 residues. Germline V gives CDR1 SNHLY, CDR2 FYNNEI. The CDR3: CASKVGGSAGELFF. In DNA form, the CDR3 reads TGTGCCAGCAAGGTGGGGGGTTCGGCCGGGGAGCTGTTTTTT. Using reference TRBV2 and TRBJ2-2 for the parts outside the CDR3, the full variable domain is EPEVTQTPSHQVTQMGQEVILRCVPISNHLYFYWYRQILGQKVEFLVSFYNNEISEKSEIFDDQFSVERPDGSNFTLKIRSTKLEDSAMYFCASKVGGSAGELFFGEGSRLTVL.

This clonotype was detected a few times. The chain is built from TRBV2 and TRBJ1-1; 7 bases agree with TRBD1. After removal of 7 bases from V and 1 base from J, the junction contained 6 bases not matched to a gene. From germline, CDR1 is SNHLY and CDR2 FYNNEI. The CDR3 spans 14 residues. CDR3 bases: TGTGCCAGCACTCGACAGGGACGGAACACTGAAGCTTTCTTT. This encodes CASTRQGRNTEAFF.

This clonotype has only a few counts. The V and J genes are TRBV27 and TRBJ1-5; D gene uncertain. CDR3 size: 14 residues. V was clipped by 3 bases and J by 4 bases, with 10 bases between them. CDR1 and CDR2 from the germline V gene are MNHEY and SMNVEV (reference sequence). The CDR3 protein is CASSFQGENQPQHF. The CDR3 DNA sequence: TGTGCCAGCAGTTTTCAAGGAGAGAATCAGCCCCAGCATTTT.

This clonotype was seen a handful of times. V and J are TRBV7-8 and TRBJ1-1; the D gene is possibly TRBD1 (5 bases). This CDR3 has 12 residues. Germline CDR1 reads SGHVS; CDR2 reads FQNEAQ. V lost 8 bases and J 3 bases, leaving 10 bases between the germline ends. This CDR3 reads CASRGRHTEAFF. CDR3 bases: TGTGCCAGCCGGGGGAGGCACACTGAAGCTTTCTTT.

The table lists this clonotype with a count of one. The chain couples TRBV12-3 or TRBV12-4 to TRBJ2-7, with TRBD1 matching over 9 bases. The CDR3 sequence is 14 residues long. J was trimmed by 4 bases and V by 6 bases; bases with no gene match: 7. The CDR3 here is CASSETGGWYEQYF. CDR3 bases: TGTGCCAGCAGCGAAACAGGGGGCTGGTACGAGCAGTACTTC.

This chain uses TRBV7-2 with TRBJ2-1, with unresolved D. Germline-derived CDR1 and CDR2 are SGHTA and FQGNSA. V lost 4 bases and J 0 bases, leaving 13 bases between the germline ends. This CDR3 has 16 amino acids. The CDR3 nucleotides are TGTGCCAGCAGCTCCCGGGTCGAGAGCTCCTACAATGAGCAGTTCTTC. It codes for CASSSRVESSYNEQFF.

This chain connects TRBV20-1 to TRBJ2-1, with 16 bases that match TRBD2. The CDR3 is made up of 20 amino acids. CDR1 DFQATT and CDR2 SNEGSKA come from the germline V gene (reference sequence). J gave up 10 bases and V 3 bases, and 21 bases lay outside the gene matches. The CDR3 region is CSASLTGTSGRAAPFGEQFF. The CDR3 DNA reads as TGCAGTGCTAGTCTAACCGGGACTAGCGGGAGGGCGGCCCCATTCGGGGAGCAGTTCTTC.

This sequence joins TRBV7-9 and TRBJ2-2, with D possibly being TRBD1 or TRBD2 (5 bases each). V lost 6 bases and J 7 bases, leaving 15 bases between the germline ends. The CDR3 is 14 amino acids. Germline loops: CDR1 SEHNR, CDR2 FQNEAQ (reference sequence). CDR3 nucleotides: TGTGCCAGCAGGCGAGAGGGGCTGAACGGGGAGCTGTTTTTT. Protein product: CASRREGLNGELFF.

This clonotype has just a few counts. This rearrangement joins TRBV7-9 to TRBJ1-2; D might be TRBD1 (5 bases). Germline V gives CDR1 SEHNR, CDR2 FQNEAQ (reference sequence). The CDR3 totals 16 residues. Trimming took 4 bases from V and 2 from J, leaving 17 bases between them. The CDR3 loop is CASSWGRGSANYGYTF. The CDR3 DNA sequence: TGTGCCAGCAGCTGGGGGAGGGGCAGTGCGAACTATGGCTACACCTTC.

CDR3 sequence (DNA): TGTGCCAGCAGCCCAGTCATAGGCGGGTTGCCCTCCATCACGGCAGAGACCCAGTACTTC. Protein sequence: CASSPVIGGLPSITAETQYF. V gene TRBV7-8 combines with J gene TRBJ2-5, with a tentative D call TRBD2 (5 bases). Germline V gene lookup returns CDR1 SGHVS and CDR2 FQNEAQ. The V end was cut by 5 bases, the J end by 4 bases, with 32 bases between. This CDR3 is built from 20 residues. The complete variable domain, with remaining parts taken from reference TRBV7-8 and TRBJ2-5, reads GAGVSQSPRYKVAKRGQDVALRCDPISGHVSLFWYQQALGQGPEFLTYFQNEAQLDKSGLPSDRFFAERPEGSVSTLKIQRTQQEDSAVYLCASSPVIGGLPSITAETQYFGPGTRLLVL.

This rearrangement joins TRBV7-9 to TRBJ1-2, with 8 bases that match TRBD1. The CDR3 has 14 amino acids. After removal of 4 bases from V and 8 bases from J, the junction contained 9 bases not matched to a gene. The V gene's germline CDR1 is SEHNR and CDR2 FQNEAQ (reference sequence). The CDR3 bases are TGTGCCAGCAGCTCGACCAGGGGGCCGATCGGCTACACCTTC. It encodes CASSSTRGPIGYTF.

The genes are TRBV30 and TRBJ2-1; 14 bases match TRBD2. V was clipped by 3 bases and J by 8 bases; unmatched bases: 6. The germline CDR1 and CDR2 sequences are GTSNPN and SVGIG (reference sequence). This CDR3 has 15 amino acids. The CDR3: CAWRRLAGGPYEQFF. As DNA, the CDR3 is TGTGCCTGGAGACGACTAGCGGGAGGGCCCTATGAGCAGTTCTTC.

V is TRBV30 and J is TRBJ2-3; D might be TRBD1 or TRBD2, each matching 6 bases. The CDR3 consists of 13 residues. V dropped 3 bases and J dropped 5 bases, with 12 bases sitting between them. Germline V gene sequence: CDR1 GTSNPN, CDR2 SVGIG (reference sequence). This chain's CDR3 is CAWRKGGGDTQYF. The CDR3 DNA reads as TGTGCCTGGAGAAAAGGAGGGGGAGATACGCAGTATTTT. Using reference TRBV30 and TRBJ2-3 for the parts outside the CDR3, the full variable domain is SQTIHQWPATLVQPVGSPLSLECTVEGTSNPNLYWYRQAAGRGLQLLFYSVGIGQISSEVPQNLSASRPQDRQFILSSKKLLLSDSGFYLCAWRKGGGDTQYFGPGTRLTVL.